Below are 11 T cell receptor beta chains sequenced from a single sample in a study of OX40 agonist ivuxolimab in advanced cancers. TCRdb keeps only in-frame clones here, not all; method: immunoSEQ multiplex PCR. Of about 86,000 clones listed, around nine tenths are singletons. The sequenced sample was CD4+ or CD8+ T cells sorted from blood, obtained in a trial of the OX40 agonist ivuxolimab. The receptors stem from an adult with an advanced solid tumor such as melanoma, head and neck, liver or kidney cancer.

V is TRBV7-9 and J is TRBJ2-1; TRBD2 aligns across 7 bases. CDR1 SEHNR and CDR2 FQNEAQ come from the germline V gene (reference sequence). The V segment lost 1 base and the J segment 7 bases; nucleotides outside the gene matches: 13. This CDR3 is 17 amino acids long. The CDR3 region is CASSLGHGGSEGNEQFF. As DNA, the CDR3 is TGTGCCAGCAGCTTAGGTCATGGCGGGAGCGAAGGAAATGAGCAGTTCTTC.

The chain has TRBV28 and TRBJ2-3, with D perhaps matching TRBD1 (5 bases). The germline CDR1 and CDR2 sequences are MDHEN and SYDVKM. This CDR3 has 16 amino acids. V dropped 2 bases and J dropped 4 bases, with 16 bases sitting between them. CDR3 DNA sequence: TGTGCCAGCAGTTTACTAGACAGTTTCCCCCCAGATACGCAGTATTTT. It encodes CASSLLDSFPPDTQYF.

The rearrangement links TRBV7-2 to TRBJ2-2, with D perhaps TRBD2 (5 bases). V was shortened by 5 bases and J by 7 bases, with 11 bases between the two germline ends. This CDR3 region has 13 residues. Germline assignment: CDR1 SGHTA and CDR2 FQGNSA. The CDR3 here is CASSPLGGGELFF. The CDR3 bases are TGTGCCAGCAGCCCCTTAGGAGGCGGGGAGCTGTTTTTT.

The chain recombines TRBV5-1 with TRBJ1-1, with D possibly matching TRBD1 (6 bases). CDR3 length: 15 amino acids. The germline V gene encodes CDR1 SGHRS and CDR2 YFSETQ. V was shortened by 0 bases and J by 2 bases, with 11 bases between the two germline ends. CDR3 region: CASSLAGDSNTEAFF. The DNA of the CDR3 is TGCGCCAGCAGCTTGGCAGGGGACTCTAACACTGAAGCTTTCTTT.

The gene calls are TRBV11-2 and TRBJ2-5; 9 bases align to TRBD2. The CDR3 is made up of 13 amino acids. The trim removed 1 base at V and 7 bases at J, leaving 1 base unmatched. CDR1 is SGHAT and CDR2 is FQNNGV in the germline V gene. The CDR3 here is CASSLGGGGTQYF. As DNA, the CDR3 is TGTGCCAGCAGCTTAGGCGGGGGGGGGACCCAGTACTTC. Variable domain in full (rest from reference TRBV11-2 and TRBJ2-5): EAGVAQSPRYKIIEKRQSVAFWCNPISGHATLYWYQQILGQGPKLLIQFQNNGVVDDSQLPKDRFSAERLKGVDSTLKIQPAKLEDSAVYLCASSLGGGGTQYFGPGTRLLVL.

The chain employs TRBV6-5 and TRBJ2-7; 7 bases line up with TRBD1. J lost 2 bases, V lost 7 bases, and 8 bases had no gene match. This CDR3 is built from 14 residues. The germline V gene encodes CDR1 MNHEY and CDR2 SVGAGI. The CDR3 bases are TGTGCCAGCACCTCGGAACAGGGGACCTACGAGCAGTACTTC. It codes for CASTSEQGTYEQYF.

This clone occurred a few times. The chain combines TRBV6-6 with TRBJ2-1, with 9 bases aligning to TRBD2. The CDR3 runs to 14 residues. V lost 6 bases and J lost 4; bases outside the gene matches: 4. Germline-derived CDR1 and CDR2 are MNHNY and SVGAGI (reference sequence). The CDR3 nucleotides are TGTGCCAGCAGCGCTAGCGGGGCTTACAATGAGCAGTTCTTC. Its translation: CASSASGAYNEQFF.

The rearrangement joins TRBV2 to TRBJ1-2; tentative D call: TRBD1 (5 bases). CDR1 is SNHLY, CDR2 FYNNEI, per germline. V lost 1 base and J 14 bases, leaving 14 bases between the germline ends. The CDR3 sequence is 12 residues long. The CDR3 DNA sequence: TGTGCCAGCAGTGAAGTTTTAAGGACAAGAACCTTC. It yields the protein CASSEVLRTRTF.

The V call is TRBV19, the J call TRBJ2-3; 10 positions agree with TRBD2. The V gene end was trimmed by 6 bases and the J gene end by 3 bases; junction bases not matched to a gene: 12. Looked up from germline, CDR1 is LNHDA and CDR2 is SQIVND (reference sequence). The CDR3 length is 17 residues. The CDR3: CASSSGSSGRGTDTQYF. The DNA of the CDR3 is TGTGCCAGTAGCTCGGGGAGCAGCGGGAGGGGTACAGATACGCAGTATTTT.

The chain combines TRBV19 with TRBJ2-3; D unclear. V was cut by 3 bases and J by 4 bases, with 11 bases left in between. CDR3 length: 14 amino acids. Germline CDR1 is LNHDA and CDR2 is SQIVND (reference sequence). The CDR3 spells CASSIRGDSDTQYF. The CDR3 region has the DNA TGTGCCAGTAGTATTCGTGGGGATTCAGATACGCAGTATTTT.

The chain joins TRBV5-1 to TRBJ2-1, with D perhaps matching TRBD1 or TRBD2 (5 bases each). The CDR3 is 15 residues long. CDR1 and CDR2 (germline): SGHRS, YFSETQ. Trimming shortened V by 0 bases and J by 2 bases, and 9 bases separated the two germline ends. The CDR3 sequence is CASSLEGTTYNEQFF. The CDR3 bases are TGCGCCAGCAGCTTGGAGGGGACGACCTACAATGAGCAGTTCTTC.